The rows below give T cell receptor beta chains drawn from one sample of a study of blood T cell repertoires in COVID-19. Assay used: immunoSEQ multiplex PCR; TCRdb lists only in-frame clones, some missing. The sample records under 150,000 clones, roughly 83% being singletons. The sequenced sample was peripheral blood. The source of these receptors is an elderly woman with acute or convalescent COVID-19. CDR3s include the opening cysteine and the closing phenylalanine or tryptophan. D genes are given only for firm matches. Size is omitted from some rows. Given values are once, few, many or a class for expanded clones.

cdr3_nt cdr3_aa clone_size j_call v_call d_call
TGTGCTAGCAGCCTGGGGACAGGTCCACGGACAGAGACCCAGTACTTC CASSLGTGPRTETQYF NA TRBJ2-5 TRBV7-7 TRBD1
TGTGCCAGCTCACCAAAATCGGGCGGGGTAGTGTATGAGCAGTTCTTC CASSPKSGGVVYEQFF NA TRBJ2-1 TRBV18 NA
TGTGCCAGCAGCTTAGGGGGCCCCAACAAGCGCTATGGCTACACCTTC CASSLGGPNKRYGYTF few TRBJ1-2 TRBV7-2 NA
TGTGCCAGCAGTTACTCGAGCGGGAGAGCGAACACCGGGGAGCTGTTTTTT CASSYSSGRANTGELFF NA TRBJ2-2 TRBV6-2/TRBV6-3 TRBD2
TGTGCCAGCAGCTACCTAGGACAGGGTATGAACACTGAAGCTTTCTTT CASSYLGQGMNTEAFF NA TRBJ1-1 TRBV11-2 TRBD1
TGTGCCAGTAGTTCAGAGGACAGGGTTGGTACTGAAGCTTTCTTT CASSSEDRVGTEAFF NA TRBJ1-1 TRBV19 TRBD1
TGTGCCAGCAGTCTAGCGGGGGGCCCTCGTCTTCCCTACGAGCAGTACTTC CASSLAGGPRLPYEQYF NA TRBJ2-7 TRBV5-5 TRBD2
TGTGCCAGCAGTTTGGGGAGATACAATGAGCAGTTCTTC CASSLGRYNEQFF NA TRBJ2-1 TRBV6-5 NA
TGTGCCAGCAGCCAAGATAGAGCAGGGGCCTATGGCTACACCTTC CASSQDRAGAYGYTF NA TRBJ1-2 TRBV3-1/TRBV3-2 NA
TGTGCCAGCAGCTTAAGGGGCGGCACCGGGGAGCTGTTTTTT CASSLRGGTGELFF NA TRBJ2-2 TRBV11-2 NA
TGTGCCTGGAGTGGCCCCTGGCAGGGCTCTGGAAACACCATATATTTT CAWSGPWQGSGNTIYF NA TRBJ1-3 TRBV30 NA
TGTGCCAGCAGCTTAGTCCAGGGGGGTGGAGAGACCCAGTACTTC CASSLVQGGGETQYF NA TRBJ2-5 TRBV7-7 NA
TGTGCCAGCAGCACGACAGGGATCGGCGGCTACACCTTC CASSTTGIGGYTF NA TRBJ1-2 TRBV7-8 TRBD1
TGTGCCAGCAGTTTAGGGCAGGGTGGGATATACGAGCAGTACTTC CASSLGQGGIYEQYF once TRBJ2-7 TRBV27 NA
TGTGCCAGCAGTCCGTCGACAGGGAAAAATCAGCCCCAGCATTTT CASSPSTGKNQPQHF NA TRBJ1-5 TRBV6-5 TRBD1
TGTGCCAGCAGTTTGTCTGTATTCACAGATACGCAGTATTTT CASSLSVFTDTQYF NA TRBJ2-3 TRBV27 NA
TGTGCCAGCAGTATTAGACAGGGCTCTAATGAAAAACTGTTTTTT CASSIRQGSNEKLFF NA TRBJ1-4 TRBV2 TRBD1
TGTGCCAGCTCACCTGGGACAGGCCGGACCTATTCACCCCTCCACTTT CASSPGTGRTYSPLHF NA TRBJ1-6 TRBV18 TRBD1
TGCAGCGTTTCCTTGTCTAGCGGGAGCACAGATACGCAGTATTTT CSVSLSSGSTDTQYF NA TRBJ2-3 TRBV29-1 TRBD2
TGCGCCAGCAGCCAAGTCGGACCTAGCGCCCGCACCTACGAGCAGTACTTC CASSQVGPSARTYEQYF NA TRBJ2-7 TRBV4-3 NA
TGTGCCAGCTCACCGCTCGACAGGGTTGAAGCTTTCTTT CASSPLDRVEAFF NA TRBJ1-1 TRBV18 TRBD1
TGTGCCAGCAGGAGGGGACAGGGGGGTCAGCGGTACTTC CASRRGQGGQRYF NA TRBJ2-7 TRBV11-2 TRBD1
TGTGCCAGTAGTATGACACTCGAAATTGACAAAAACATTCAGTACTTC CASSMTLEIDKNIQYF once TRBJ2-4 TRBV19 NA
TGTGCCAGCAGTTACTCCAGGGGCCAGAACTCTGGAAACACCATATATTTT CASSYSRGQNSGNTIYF NA TRBJ1-3 TRBV6-2/TRBV6-3 NA
TGTGCCTGGAGTTTTACAGGGGGTCAAGATACGCAGTATTTT CAWSFTGGQDTQYF NA TRBJ2-3 TRBV30 TRBD1
TGTGCCAGCAGCCGCAGTGGACAGGGGGATCAGCCCCAGCATTTT CASSRSGQGDQPQHF few TRBJ1-5 TRBV5-5 TRBD1
TGTGCCAGCAGCCCTACTAGCGGGAGCACAGATACGCAGTATTTT CASSPTSGSTDTQYF NA TRBJ2-3 TRBV11-2 TRBD2
TGTGCCAGCGGGGGGAGATACACTGAAGCTTTCTTT CASGGRYTEAFF NA TRBJ1-1 TRBV6-5 NA
TGTGCCAGCAGCGGACGACAGGGGTTGGACACTGAAGCTTTCTTT CASSGRQGLDTEAFF once TRBJ1-1 TRBV7-2 TRBD1
TGCGCCAGCAGTCAATCGTCGGGGGACGCCAATCAGCCCCAGCATTTT CASSQSSGDANQPQHF few TRBJ1-5 TRBV23-1 NA
TGTGCCTGGTCACCCGGGATCTCTGGAAACACCATATATTTT CAWSPGISGNTIYF NA TRBJ1-3 TRBV30 NA
TGTGCCTGGAGTGTGAACAGGGGATTAGGCCAGCCCCAGCATTTT CAWSVNRGLGQPQHF once TRBJ1-5 TRBV30 TRBD1
TGTGCCAGCAGTCCTCCAGGGGCCATGACTAGCGGGAGCTCCTACGAGCAGTACTTC CASSPPGAMTSGSSYEQYF NA TRBJ2-7 TRBV6-6 TRBD2
TGTGCCAGCAGTTGGACAGGGGGCGCCGGCCAGCCCCAGCATTTT CASSWTGGAGQPQHF NA TRBJ1-5 TRBV7-2 TRBD1
TGCGCCAGCAGCCATGGACTAGCGGGTGGCACCGGGGAGCTGTTTTTT CASSHGLAGGTGELFF NA TRBJ2-2 TRBV4-1 TRBD2
TGTGCCAGCAGCGTAGGGCTAGCGGGGACATACGAGCAGTACTTC CASSVGLAGTYEQYF NA TRBJ2-7 TRBV9 TRBD2
TGTGCCAGCAGTTACTCGGGAGGGGCGGGTTATGGCTACACCTTC CASSYSGGAGYGYTF NA TRBJ1-2 TRBV6-5 NA
TGCGCCAGCAGCCCCGATCCCGACACGGCGAGTGGCTACACCTTC CASSPDPDTASGYTF few TRBJ1-2 TRBV5-1 NA
TGTGCCAGTAGTTTCGGGACTTACCCCACAGATACGCAGTATTTT CASSFGTYPTDTQYF NA TRBJ2-3 TRBV19 NA
TGCGCCAGCACGACAGGGGATGACACCGGGGAGCTGTTTTTT CASTTGDDTGELFF NA TRBJ2-2 TRBV5-1 TRBD1
TGTGCCATCAGTGAGTCGGTCGAGGGCAATCAGCCCCAGCATTTT CAISESVEGNQPQHF NA TRBJ1-5 TRBV10-3 NA
TGCGCCAGCAGCCGAACCCCTGCGGGGACAACTAATGAAAAACTGTTTTTT CASSRTPAGTTNEKLFF NA TRBJ1-4 TRBV4-1 NA
TGTGCCAGCAGTCCCTCGGCTGCGGCGGGTACATACAATGAGCAGTTCTTC CASSPSAAAGTYNEQFF NA TRBJ2-1 TRBV6-6 NA
TGTGCCAGCAGGCGGAGTGGCGGGAAATACAATGAGCAGTTCTTC CASRRSGGKYNEQFF NA TRBJ2-1 TRBV11-2 NA
TGTGCCAGCAGCCAAAGACACCGACTACAAGAGACCCAGTACTTC CASSQRHRLQETQYF once TRBJ2-5 TRBV3-1/TRBV3-2 NA
TGTGCCAGCAGCGTAGACAGCGGAAACACCATATATTTT CASSVDSGNTIYF few TRBJ1-3 TRBV9 NA
TGTGCCAGCAGCTCCTTTCCCACCATACGACAGGGATCCTACGAGCAGTACTTC CASSSFPTIRQGSYEQYF NA TRBJ2-7 TRBV7-2 TRBD1
TGTGCCAGCAGTGAAGAGGGGACAGGGGGGGAAAAACTGTTTTTT CASSEEGTGGEKLFF NA TRBJ1-4 TRBV2 TRBD1
TGTGCCAGCAGTTCAAACCAGGGAATCGGCACTGAAGCTTTCTTT CASSSNQGIGTEAFF NA TRBJ1-1 TRBV6-2/TRBV6-3 NA
TGTGCCACCGGGGAGGGCCAGAATTCACCCCTCCACTTT CATGEGQNSPLHF NA TRBJ1-6 TRBV10-3 NA
TGTGCCAGCACCTGGACTATCACAGATACGCAGTATTTT CASTWTITDTQYF NA TRBJ2-3 TRBV7-2 NA